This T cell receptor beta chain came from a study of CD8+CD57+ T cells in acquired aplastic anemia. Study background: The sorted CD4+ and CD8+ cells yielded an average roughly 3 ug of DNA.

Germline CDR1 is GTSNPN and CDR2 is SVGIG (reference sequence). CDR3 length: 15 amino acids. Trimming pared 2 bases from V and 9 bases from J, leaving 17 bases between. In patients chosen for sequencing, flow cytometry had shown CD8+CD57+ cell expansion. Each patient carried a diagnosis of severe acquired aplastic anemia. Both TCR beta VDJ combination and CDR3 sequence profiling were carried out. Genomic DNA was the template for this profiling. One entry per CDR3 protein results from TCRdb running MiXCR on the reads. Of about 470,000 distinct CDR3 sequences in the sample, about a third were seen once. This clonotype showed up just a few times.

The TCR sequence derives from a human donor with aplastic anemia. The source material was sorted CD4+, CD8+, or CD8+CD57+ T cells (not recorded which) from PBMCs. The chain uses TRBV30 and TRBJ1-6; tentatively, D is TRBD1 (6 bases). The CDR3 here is CAWSLLLQGPSPLHF. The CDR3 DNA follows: TGTGCCTGGAGTCTTCTTCTACAGGGACCTTCACCCCTCCACTTT.